The 27 T cell receptor beta chains in this list originate from one sample, sequenced in a study of blood T cell repertoires in COVID-19. Generated by immunoSEQ multiplex PCR, the TCRdb table keeps only in-frame clones and is missing some. Here the sample spans approximately 200,000 clones, 80% to 90% being singletons. Sample: PBMCs or T cells enriched from blood (not recorded which). These receptors all come from a woman between 35 and 50 years old with acute COVID-19.

This rearrangement joins TRBV2 to TRBJ2-3; 12 nucleotides match TRBD1. V lost 2 bases and J lost 2; bases outside the gene matches: 11. CDR3 length: 19 amino acids. Germline CDR1 and CDR2: SNHLY and FYNNEI. The CDR3 loop reads CASSERGSGTGGNTDTQYF. The CDR3, as DNA: TGTGCCAGCAGTGAAAGGGGCTCCGGGACAGGGGGCAACACAGATACGCAGTATTTT.

The chain is built from TRBV2 and TRBJ2-3, with D perhaps matching TRBD2 (5 bases). Per the germline V gene, CDR1 is SNHLY and CDR2 is FYNNEI. V gave up 8 bases and J gave up 2 bases, with 20 bases separating them. The CDR3 consists of 16 residues. In nucleotides, the CDR3 is TGTGCCAGCGTCCGGACTTCGACCACTTACACAGATACGCAGTATTTT. Protein: CASVRTSTTYTDTQYF.

The chain has TRBV11-2 and TRBJ2-7, with a tentative D call TRBD1 (6 bases). This CDR3 is 14 amino acids long. The germline gives CDR1 SGHAT, CDR2 FQNNGV. The ends were cut back, 5 bases at V and 4 bases at J, with 15 bases in the middle. CDR3 protein: CASSRTTGRYEQYF. In nucleotides, the CDR3 is TGTGCCAGCAGCCGGACGACAGGAAGATACGAGCAGTACTTC.

The count of this clone is one. The chain uses TRBV2 and TRBJ1-3; D unclear. Germline CDR1 is SNHLY and CDR2 is FYNNEI. V was shortened by 4 bases and J by 1 base, with 14 bases between the two germline ends. The CDR3 has 16 amino acids. This CDR3 reads CASSARSSRSGNTIYF. In nucleotides, the CDR3 is TGTGCCAGCAGTGCTCGTAGCAGTCGGTCTGGAAACACCATATATTTT.

The chain carries TRBV3-1 (or the pseudogene TRBV3-2) and TRBJ2-1; 7 bases align to TRBD2. This CDR3 has 15 amino acids. Germline CDR1 LGHDT, CDR2 YNNKEL (reference sequence). The ends lost 1 base at V and 3 bases at J; junction bases unmatched: 3. The CDR3 DNA follows: TGTGCCAGCAGCCAAGTGCGGGGGATCTACAATGAGCAGTTCTTC. It is translated as CASSQVRGIYNEQFF.

This clone was found once. The gene calls are TRBV19 and TRBJ2-3, with D perhaps TRBD2 (6 bases). This CDR3 spans 16 amino acids. Per the germline V gene, CDR1 is LNHDA and CDR2 is SQIVND (reference sequence). V was cut by 0 bases and J by 2 bases, with 12 bases left in between. CDR3 sequence reads: CASSIDLGSPTDTQYF. Written as DNA, the CDR3 is TGTGCCAGTAGTATAGATCTCGGGAGCCCCACAGATACGCAGTATTTT.

The V and J genes are TRBV7-9 and TRBJ2-3; TRBD2 aligns across 11 bases. Germline CDR1 is SEHNR and CDR2 is FQNEAQ (reference sequence). This CDR3 region has 19 residues. Unmatched junction bases numbered 15, after V lost 3 bases and J lost 4 bases. As DNA, the CDR3 is TGTGCCAGCAGCTTCCTAGCGGGGGGCTCCCTTAGACCCCCAGATACGCAGTATTTT. Amino acid sequence: CASSFLAGGSLRPPDTQYF.

The gene calls are TRBV7-9 and TRBJ2-5, with 10 bases aligning to TRBD2. With 0 bases clipped from V and 2 bases from J, the junction kept 9 bases outside the gene matches. Germline V gives CDR1 SEHNR, CDR2 FQNEAQ (reference sequence). This CDR3 has 18 residues. CDR3 sequence reads: CASSLAFSGRTRQETQYF. The CDR3 coding sequence is TGTGCCAGCAGCTTAGCGTTTAGCGGGAGGACTAGACAAGAGACCCAGTACTTC. Full variable domain (rest looked up from reference TRBV7-9 and TRBJ2-5): DTGVSQNPRHKITKRGQNVTFRCDPISEHNRLYWYRQTLGQGPEFLTYFQNEAQLEKSRLLSDRFSAERPKGSFSTLEIQRTEQGDSAMYLCASSLAFSGRTRQETQYFGPGTRLLVL.

The rearrangement uses TRBV6-6 and TRBJ1-2; D remains ambiguous. V was shortened by 5 bases and J by 0 bases, with 19 bases between the two germline ends. The CDR3 has 17 amino acids. Germline lookup yields CDR1 MNHNY and CDR2 SVGAGI (reference sequence). DNA of the CDR3: TGTGCCAGCAGTCTCCTACCGGGAGACACCTCTAACTATGGCTACACCTTC. It specifies CASSLLPGDTSNYGYTF.

The chain joins TRBV2 to TRBJ1-5, with TRBD1 matching over 8 bases. Germline CDR1 is SNHLY and CDR2 is FYNNEI. Unmatched junction bases numbered 14, after V lost 7 bases and J lost 15 bases. The CDR3 has 13 residues. The CDR3 is CASKAGTGIGPHF. CDR3 DNA: TGTGCCAGCAAAGCCGGGACAGGAATCGGACCGCATTTT. The full variable domain, its missing parts supplied by reference TRBV2 and TRBJ1-5, is EPEVTQTPSHQVTQMGQEVILRCVPISNHLYFYWYRQILGQKVEFLVSFYNNEISEKSEIFDDQFSVERPDGSNFTLKIRSTKLEDSAMYFCASKAGTGIGPHFGDGTRLSIL.

The rearrangement joins TRBV11-3 to TRBJ2-2, with D uncertain. V gave up 5 bases and J gave up 5 bases, with 9 bases separating them. The CDR3 has 13 amino acids. CDR1 and CDR2 (germline): SGHNT, YENEEA. The CDR3, as DNA: TGTGCCAGCAGCCCCGGGTGGACCGGGGAGCTGTTTTTT. Translation: CASSPGWTGELFF.

The V call is TRBV3-1 (or the pseudogene TRBV3-2), the J call TRBJ1-5, with D possibly being TRBD1 (5 bases). With 5 bases removed from V and 0 bases from J, the gap between germline ends came to 20 bases. CDR1 and CDR2 (germline): LGHDT, YNNKEL (reference sequence). This CDR3 spans 18 amino acids. In nucleotides, the CDR3 is TGTGCCAGCAGCGCCCGGTGGACATCCAGCTATAGCAATCAGCCCCAGCATTTT. The encoded protein is CASSARWTSSYSNQPQHF.

The rearrangement uses TRBV5-6 and TRBJ2-5; 11 nucleotides match TRBD1. Germline V lookup: CDR1 SGHDT, CDR2 YYEEEE. The CDR3 is made up of 14 amino acids. With V trimmed by 2 bases and J by 4 bases, 1 base remained unmatched. The CDR3 spells CASSLGQGAETQYF. For the CDR3, the DNA is TGTGCCAGCAGCTTAGGACAGGGGGCAGAGACCCAGTACTTC.

V is TRBV6-2 or TRBV6-3 and J is TRBJ2-1; the match to TRBD2 covers 13 bases. CDR1 and CDR2 from the germline V gene are MNHEY and SVGEGT. V shed 4 bases and J 9 bases; nucleotides not matched to a gene: 6. This CDR3 has 15 residues. The DNA of the CDR3 is TGTGCCAGCAGTTCCGGACTAGCGGGAGTACCTGAGCAGTTCTTC. Translated: CASSSGLAGVPEQFF.

This clone was counted only a few times. V usage is TRBV25-1 and J usage is TRBJ1-4; possibly TRBD1 for D (5 bases). There are 15 residues in the CDR3. Trimming removed 4 bases from V and 3 bases from J, with 12 bases in between. Germline CDR1 and CDR2: MGHDK and SYGVNS. The CDR3, as DNA: TGTGCCAGCAGTGCAAAGGGGTTATCTAATGAAAAACTGTTTTTT. Its protein product is CASSAKGLSNEKLFF.

The chain joins TRBV27 to TRBJ1-1; the match to TRBD1 covers 8 bases. The germline V gene has CDR1 MNHEY and CDR2 SMNVEV (reference sequence). After removal of 5 bases from V and 5 bases from J, the junction contained 10 bases not matched to a gene. This CDR3 comprises 15 residues. As DNA, the CDR3 is TGTGCCAGCAGTGCAATCCCAGGGGGCAGGACTGAAGCTTTCTTT. Translating it yields CASSAIPGGRTEAFF.

CDR3 nucleotides: TGTGCCAGCAGCACCACGGTAGCGGGGGCGACCCAGTACTTC. Translated: CASSTTVAGATQYF. The rearrangement uses TRBV7-2 and TRBJ2-5; the match to TRBD2 covers 9 bases. CDR1 and CDR2 from the germline V gene are SGHTA and FQGNSA. V gave up 5 bases and J gave up 7 bases; unmatched junction bases: 8. The CDR3 covers 14 residues.

The chain uses TRBV10-1 and TRBJ2-7, with 7 bases identical to TRBD1. Trimming took 7 bases from V and 1 from J; bases not matched to a gene: 7. The CDR3 is 14 residues long. Per the germline V gene, CDR1 is WNHNN and CDR2 is SYGVQD (reference sequence). The CDR3: CASMTTGKSYEQYF. In nucleotides, the CDR3 is TGCGCCAGCATGACGACAGGGAAGTCCTACGAGCAGTACTTC.

V is TRBV29-1 and J is TRBJ1-3; D unclear. The CDR3 is made up of 16 amino acids. Germline CDR1 is SQVTM and CDR2 is ANQGSEA. Trimming took 2 bases from V and 0 from J, leaving 14 bases between them. The CDR3 sequence: CSVELARRGSGNTIYF. The CDR3 DNA reads TGCAGCGTTGAACTTGCCCGCCGGGGCTCTGGAAACACCATATATTTT.

This rearrangement joins TRBV5-1 to TRBJ2-5, with no clear D. CDR3 length: 12 amino acids. From germline, CDR1 is SGHRS and CDR2 YFSETQ. The V end was cut by 5 bases, the J end by 5 bases, with 10 bases between. The CDR3, as DNA: TGCGCCAGCAGTTTACCCCAGGAGACCCAGTACTTC. Amino acid sequence: CASSLPQETQYF.

The CDR3, as DNA: TGCAGCGTTGAAGGGACTAGAGTTGGAACTGATACGCAGTATTTT. Protein sequence: CSVEGTRVGTDTQYF. The J gene is TRBJ2-3, the V gene TRBV29-1; TRBD2 matches at 7 bases. The CDR3 runs 15 residues. Germline trimming cut 1 base from V and 6 bases from J; bases unmatched to any gene: 10. CDR1 is SQVTM, CDR2 ANQGSEA, per germline.

V gene TRBV21-1 combines with J gene TRBJ2-7; the DNA was not used to check the table's D call, TRBD1. TRBV21-1 is annotated as a pseudogene. The CDR3 is 16 amino acids. CDR3 in amino acids: CASRITTGTKIDEQYF. The CDR3 DNA reads TGTGCCAGCAGGATTACGACAGGGACCAAGATCGACGAGCAGTACTTC.

This chain connects TRBV27 to TRBJ2-7; D is possibly TRBD1 (6 bases). V was clipped by 7 bases and J by 1 base, with 11 bases between them. Germline CDR1 reads MNHEY; CDR2 reads SMNVEV (reference sequence). CDR3 length equals 13 residues. Here the CDR3 reads CASKRTDSYEQYF. The DNA for the CDR3 is TGTGCCAGCAAAAGGACAGATTCCTACGAGCAGTACTTC.

This clone was found many times. This rearrangement joins TRBV15 to TRBJ2-7, with 7 bases identical to TRBD2. Germline CDR1 and CDR2: LNHNV and YYDKDF (reference sequence). The CDR3 covers 15 residues. After removal of 5 bases from V and 0 bases from J, the junction contained 7 bases not matched to a gene. The CDR3 bases are TGTGCCACCAGCCGTACTAGCGATAGCTCCTACGAGCAGTACTTC. It is translated as CATSRTSDSSYEQYF.

The rearrangement joins TRBV5-5 to TRBJ2-7; TRBD1 matches 10 bases. CDR3 length: 14 amino acids. CDR1 and CDR2 (germline): SGHKS, YYEKEE (reference sequence). The V segment lost 4 bases and the J segment 2 bases; nucleotides outside the gene matches: 3. The CDR3 DNA follows: TGTGCCAGCAGCCGGACAGGGGGACCCTACGAGCAGTACTTC. This encodes CASSRTGGPYEQYF.

The gene calls are TRBV27 and TRBJ1-2, with TRBD1 identical over 8 bases. Germline CDR1 is MNHEY and CDR2 is SMNVEV (reference sequence). V gave up 5 bases and J gave up 3 bases; unmatched junction bases: 2. This CDR3 is 13 amino acids long. CDR3 region: CASSPQGDYGYTF. As DNA, the CDR3 is TGTGCCAGCAGTCCACAGGGGGACTATGGCTACACCTTC.

This CDR3 is CASNPRAVYEQFF. DNA for the CDR3: TGTGCCAGCAACCCGAGAGCGGTTTATGAGCAGTTCTTC. The chain couples TRBV2 to TRBJ2-1, with a weak D call TRBD2 (5 bases). Germline loops: CDR1 SNHLY, CDR2 FYNNEI. The CDR3 extends over 13 amino acids. V was clipped by 7 bases and J by 8 bases, with 15 bases between them. Supplemented by reference TRBV2 and TRBJ2-1, the full variable domain reads EPEVTQTPSHQVTQMGQEVILRCVPISNHLYFYWYRQILGQKVEFLVSFYNNEISEKSEIFDDQFSVERPDGSNFTLKIRSTKLEDSAMYFCASNPRAVYEQFFGPGTRLTVL.